One and the same sample provided the 5 T cell receptor beta chains below, sequenced in a study of shared clonotypes between healthy human individuals. TCRdb's table, derived via immunoSEQ multiplex PCR, lists solely in-frame clones and lacks some. Of under 1,900,000 clones listed, approximately 98.5% are singletons. Sequences were obtained from naive CD4+ T cells sorted from blood. Noted subset: CD45RA+ positively selected. The receptors here all came from a man aged 25 to 40 in good health.

The genes are TRBV7-2 and TRBJ2-7; the D gene is possibly TRBD1 (5 bases). V dropped 1 base and J dropped 5 bases, with 21 bases sitting between them. The CDR3 spans 17 residues. Germline CDR1 SGHTA, CDR2 FQGNSA. As DNA, the CDR3 is TGTGCCAGCAGCTTAGAGGGGTCGGTGGGCGGTGGTAACGAGCAGTACTTC. Translation: CASSLEGSVGGGNEQYF. Together with reference TRBV7-2 and TRBJ2-7, the CDR3 gives the full variable domain: GAGVSQSPSNKVTEKGKDVELRCDPISGHTALYWYRQSLGQGLEFLIYFQGNSAPDKSGLPSDRFSAERTGGSVSTLTIQRTQQEDSAVYLCASSLEGSVGGGNEQYFGPGTRLTVT.

CDR3 nucleotides: TGTGCCAGCAGTTCACAGCCCCTGGGGGCCTACGAGCAGTACTTC. Protein: CASSSQPLGAYEQYF. The chain couples TRBV27 to TRBJ2-7; D might be TRBD1 or TRBD2, each matching 5 bases. The CDR3 covers 15 residues. Germline V CDR1 and CDR2: MNHEY, SMNVEV (reference sequence). The V and J ends lost 4 bases and 2 bases respectively, with 15 bases between them.

The chain combines TRBV5-4 with TRBJ2-3; D is ambiguous. Per germline, CDR1 SGHNT and CDR2 YYREEE (reference sequence). CDR3 length equals 14 residues. Trimming stripped 3 bases from V and 6 bases from J, with 14 bases between. The CDR3 region has the DNA TGTGCCAGCAGCTCGGCGAAGGCGGCGGATACGCAGTATTTT. Amino acid sequence: CASSSAKAADTQYF.

V is TRBV18 and J is TRBJ2-4, with D tentatively TRBD1 or TRBD2 (5 bases each). The CDR3 extends over 18 amino acids. Trimming took 4 bases from V and 0 from J, leaving 19 bases between them. CDR1 is KGHSH and CDR2 is LQKENI in the germline V gene. In DNA, the CDR3 is TGTGCCAGCTCACAGCGAGGGGCCCAGACTCTAGCCAAAAACATTCAGTACTTC. It encodes CASSQRGAQTLAKNIQYF.

V usage is TRBV28 and J usage is TRBJ2-7, with 8 bases fitting TRBD1. The CDR3 extends over 13 amino acids. Germline-derived CDR1 and CDR2 are MDHEN and SYDVKM. The J segment lost 1 base and the V segment lost 6 bases, leaving 2 bases of the junction unmatched. The CDR3 sequence: CASRTGVSYEQYF. CDR3 coding DNA: TGTGCCAGCAGGACAGGGGTGTCCTACGAGCAGTACTTC. Together with reference TRBV28 and TRBJ2-7, the CDR3 gives the full variable domain: DVKVTQSSRYLVKRTGEKVFLECVQDMDHENMFWYRQDPGLGLRLIYFSYDVKMKEKGDIPEGYSVSREKKERFSLILESASTNQTSMYLCASRTGVSYEQYFGPGTRLTVT.